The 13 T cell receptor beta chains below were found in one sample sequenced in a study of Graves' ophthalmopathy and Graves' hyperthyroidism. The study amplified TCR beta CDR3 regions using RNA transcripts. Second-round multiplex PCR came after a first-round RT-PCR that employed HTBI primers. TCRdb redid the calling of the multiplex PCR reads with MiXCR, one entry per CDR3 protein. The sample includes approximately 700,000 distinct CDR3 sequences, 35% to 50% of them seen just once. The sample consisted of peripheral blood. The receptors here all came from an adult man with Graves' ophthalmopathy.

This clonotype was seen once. Here the CDR3 reads CATSDSGYNNEQFF. The CDR3, as DNA: TGTGCCACCAGTGATTCAGGGTACAACAATGAGCAGTTCTTC. The chain uses TRBV24-1 and TRBJ2-5; D possibly corresponds to TRBD1 (5 bases). TRBJ2-1 matches the DNA end more closely, so the J call is doubtful. CDR3 length equals 14 residues. The germline V gene has CDR1 KGHDR and CDR2 SFDVKD.

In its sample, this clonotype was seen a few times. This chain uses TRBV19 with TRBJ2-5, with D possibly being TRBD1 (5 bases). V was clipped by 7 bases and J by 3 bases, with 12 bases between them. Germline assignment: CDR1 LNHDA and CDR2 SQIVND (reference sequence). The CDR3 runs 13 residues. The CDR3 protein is CASTGGQEETQYF. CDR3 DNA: TGTGCCAGTACGGGCGGACAAGAAGAGACCCAGTACTTC.

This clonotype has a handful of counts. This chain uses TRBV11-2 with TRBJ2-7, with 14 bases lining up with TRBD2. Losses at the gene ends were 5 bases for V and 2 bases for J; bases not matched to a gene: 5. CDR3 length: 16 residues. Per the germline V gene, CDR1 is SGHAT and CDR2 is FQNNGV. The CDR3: CASSRTSGRSPYEQYF. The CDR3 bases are TGTGCCAGCAGCCGGACTAGCGGGAGGTCCCCCTACGAGCAGTACTTC.

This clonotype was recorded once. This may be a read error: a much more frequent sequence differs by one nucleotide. CDR3 DNA: TGTGCCAGCAGCCAAGAAGGTAGGAGGGGGCGGTCACCCCTCCACTTT. This sequence encodes CASSQEGRRGRSPLHF. The genes are TRBV9 and TRBJ1-6, with 7 bases fitting TRBD1. With 4 bases clipped from V and 10 bases from J, the junction kept 14 bases outside the gene matches. Germline V CDR1 and CDR2: SGDLS, YYNGEE. The CDR3 is 16 amino acids.

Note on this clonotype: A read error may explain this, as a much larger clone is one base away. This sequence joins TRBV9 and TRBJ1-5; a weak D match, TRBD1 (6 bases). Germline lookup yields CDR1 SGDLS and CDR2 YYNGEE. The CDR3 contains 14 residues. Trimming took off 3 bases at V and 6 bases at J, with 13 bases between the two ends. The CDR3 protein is CASSAGGGIQPQHF. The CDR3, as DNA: TGTGCCAGCAGCGCTGGGGGGGGCATTCAGCCCCAGCATTTT.

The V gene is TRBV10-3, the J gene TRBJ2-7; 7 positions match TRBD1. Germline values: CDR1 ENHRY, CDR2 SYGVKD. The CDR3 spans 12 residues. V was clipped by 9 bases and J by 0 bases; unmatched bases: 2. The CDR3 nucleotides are TGTGCCATAGGACAGGCCTCCTACGAGCAGTACTTC. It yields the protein CAIGQASYEQYF.

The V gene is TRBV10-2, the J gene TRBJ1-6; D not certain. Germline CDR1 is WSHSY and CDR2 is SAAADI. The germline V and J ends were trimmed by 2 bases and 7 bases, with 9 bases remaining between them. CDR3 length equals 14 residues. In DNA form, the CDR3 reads TGCGCCAGCAGTGAGGGCAGTGGGAATTCACCCCTCCACTTT. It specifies CASSEGSGNSPLHF.

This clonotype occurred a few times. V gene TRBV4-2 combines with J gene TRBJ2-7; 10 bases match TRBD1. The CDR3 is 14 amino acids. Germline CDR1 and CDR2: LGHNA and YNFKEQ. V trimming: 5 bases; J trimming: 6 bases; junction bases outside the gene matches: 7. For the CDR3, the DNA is TGTGCCAGCAGCGAAGGGACAGGGGCGTCCGAGCAGTACTTC. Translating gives CASSEGTGASEQYF.

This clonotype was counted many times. The CDR3 region has the DNA TGTGCCAGCAGCCCAATGGTTAGGGCAGGGGAGACCCAGTACTTC. The encoded protein is CASSPMVRAGETQYF. The chain carries TRBV7-8 and TRBJ2-5; the D gene is possibly TRBD1 (5 bases). This CDR3 contains 15 residues. Trimming cost V 5 bases and J 5 bases, with 18 bases left between them. CDR1 and CDR2 from the germline V gene are SGHVS and FQNEAQ.

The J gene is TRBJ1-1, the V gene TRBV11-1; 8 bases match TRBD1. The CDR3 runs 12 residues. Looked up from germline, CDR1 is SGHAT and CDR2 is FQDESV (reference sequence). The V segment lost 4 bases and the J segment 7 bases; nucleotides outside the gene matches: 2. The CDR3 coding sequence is TGTGCCAGCAGCTACACAGGGGGTGAAGCTTTCTTT. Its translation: CASSYTGGEAFF. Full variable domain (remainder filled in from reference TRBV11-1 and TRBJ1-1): EAEVAQSPRYKITEKSQAVAFWCDPISGHATLYWYRQILGQGPELLVQFQDESVVDDSQLPKDRFSAERLKGVDSTLKIQPAELGDSAMYLCASSYTGGEAFFGQGTRLTVV.

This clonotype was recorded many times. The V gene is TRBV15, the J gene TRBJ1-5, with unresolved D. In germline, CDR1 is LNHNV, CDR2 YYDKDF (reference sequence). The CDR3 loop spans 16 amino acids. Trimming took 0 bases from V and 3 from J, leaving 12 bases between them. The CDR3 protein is CATSRDIGLTNQPQHF. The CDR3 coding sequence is TGTGCCACCAGCAGAGATATAGGGTTAACCAATCAGCCCCAGCATTTT.

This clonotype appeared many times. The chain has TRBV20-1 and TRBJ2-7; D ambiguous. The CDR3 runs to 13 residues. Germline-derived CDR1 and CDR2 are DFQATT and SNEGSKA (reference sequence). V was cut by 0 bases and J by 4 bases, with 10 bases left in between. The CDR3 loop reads CSARDLDRYEQYF. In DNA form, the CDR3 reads TGCAGTGCTAGAGATTTGGACCGGTACGAGCAGTACTTC.

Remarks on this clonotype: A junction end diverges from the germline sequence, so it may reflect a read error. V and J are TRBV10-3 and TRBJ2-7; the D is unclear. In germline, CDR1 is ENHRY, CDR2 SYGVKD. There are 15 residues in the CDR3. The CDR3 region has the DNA TGTGCCAGCAGTTACTTACAGTCTACGAGCTACGAGCAGTACTTC. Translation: CASSYLQSTSYEQYF.